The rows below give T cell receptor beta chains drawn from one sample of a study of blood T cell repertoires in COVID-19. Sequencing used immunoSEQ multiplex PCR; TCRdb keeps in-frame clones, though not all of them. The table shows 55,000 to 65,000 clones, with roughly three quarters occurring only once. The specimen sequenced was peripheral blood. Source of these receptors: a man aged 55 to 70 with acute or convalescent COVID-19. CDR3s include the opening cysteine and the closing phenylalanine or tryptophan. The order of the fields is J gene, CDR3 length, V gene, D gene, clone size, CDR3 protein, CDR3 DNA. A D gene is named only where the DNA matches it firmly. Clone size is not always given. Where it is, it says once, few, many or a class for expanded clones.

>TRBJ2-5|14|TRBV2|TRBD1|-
CASSPIDREETQYF
TGTGCCAGCAGTCCAATCGACAGGGAAGAGACCCAGTACTTC
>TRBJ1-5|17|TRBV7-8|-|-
CASSLLGGGISNQPQHF
TGTGCCAGCAGCTTATTGGGAGGGGGAATTAGCAATCAGCCCCAGCATTTT
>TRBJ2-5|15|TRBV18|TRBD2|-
CASSPSFGGEETQYF
TGTGCCAGCTCACCCTCGTTTGGGGGGGAAGAGACCCAGTACTTC
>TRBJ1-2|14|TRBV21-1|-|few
CAESRQADNYGYTF
TGTGCCGAATCTAGACAGGCCGATAACTATGGCTACACCTTC
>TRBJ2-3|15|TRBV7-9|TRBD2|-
CASSFGGGVADTQYF
TGTGCCAGCAGCTTTGGCGGGGGGGTAGCAGATACGCAGTATTTT
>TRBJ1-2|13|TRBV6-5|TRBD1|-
CASSQETGRSYTF
TGTGCCAGCAGCCAAGAGACAGGGCGGAGCTACACCTTC
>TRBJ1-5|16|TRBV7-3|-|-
CASSYSGQTLNQPQHF
TGTGCCAGCAGCTACTCCGGACAGACCCTAAATCAGCCCCAGCATTTT
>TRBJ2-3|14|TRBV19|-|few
CASWGGKGGDTQYF
TGTGCCAGTTGGGGGGGCAAAGGGGGAGATACGCAGTATTTT
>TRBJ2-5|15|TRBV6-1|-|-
CASSETNTLQETQYF
TGTGCCAGCAGTGAAACAAACACGTTGCAAGAGACCCAGTACTTC
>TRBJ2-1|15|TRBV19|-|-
CASSLGLDSYNEQFF
TGTGCCAGTAGTCTCGGACTCGACTCCTACAATGAGCAGTTCTTC
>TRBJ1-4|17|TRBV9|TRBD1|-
CASSVQDRAHPNEKLFF
TGTGCCAGCAGCGTTCAGGACAGGGCGCACCCTAATGAAAAACTGTTTTTT
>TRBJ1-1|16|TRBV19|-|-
CASSPYIAERSTEAFF
TGTGCCAGTAGTCCCTATATAGCGGAGAGGAGCACTGAAGCTTTCTTT
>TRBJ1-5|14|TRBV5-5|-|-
CASSPGGGNQPQHF
TGTGCCAGCAGCCCCGGAGGAGGCAATCAGCCCCAGCATTTT
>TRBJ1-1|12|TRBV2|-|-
CASTGEPTEAFF
TGTGCCAGCACGGGGGAACCCACTGAAGCTTTCTTT
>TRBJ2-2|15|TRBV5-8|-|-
CASSLTSTNTGELFF
TGTGCCAGCAGCTTGACGTCAACAAACACCGGGGAGCTGTTTTTT
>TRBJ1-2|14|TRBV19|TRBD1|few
CASSRSGGQNGYTF
TGTGCCAGTAGCCGATCTGGGGGACAGAATGGCTACACCTTC
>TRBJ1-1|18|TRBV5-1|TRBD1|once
CASRLLLGRGRANTEAFF
TGCGCCAGCAGGCTCTTATTAGGCAGGGGGCGAGCGAACACTGAAGCTTTCTTT
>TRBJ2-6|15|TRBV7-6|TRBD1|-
CASSSRGRGANVLTF
TGTGCCAGCAGCTCCAGGGGGCGGGGGGCCAACGTCCTGACTTTC
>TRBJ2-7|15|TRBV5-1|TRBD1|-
CASSLLGGGMNEQYF
TGCGCCAGCAGCTTGCTAGGGGGCGGTATGAACGAGCAGTACTTC
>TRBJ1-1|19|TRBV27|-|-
CASSFSLADRSGQNTEAFF
TGTGCCAGCAGTTTCTCCCTCGCCGACAGGTCAGGTCAGAACACTGAAGCTTTCTTT
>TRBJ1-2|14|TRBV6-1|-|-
CASSEGQWGWGYTF
TGTGCCAGCAGTGAAGGACAGTGGGGCTGGGGCTACACCTTC
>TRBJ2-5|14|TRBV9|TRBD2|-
CASSVRGGGETQYF
TGTGCCAGCAGCGTACGCGGGGGGGGAGAGACCCAGTACTTC
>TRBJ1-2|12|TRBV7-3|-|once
CASSLSGYGYTF
TGTGCCAGCAGCTTATCCGGCTATGGCTACACCTTC
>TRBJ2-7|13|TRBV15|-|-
CATSRGRGYEQYF
TGTGCCACCAGCAGAGGCCGGGGCTACGAGCAGTACTTC
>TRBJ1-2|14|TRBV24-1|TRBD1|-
CATQPGQGNYGYTF
TGTGCCACCCAGCCGGGACAGGGAAATTATGGCTACACCTTC
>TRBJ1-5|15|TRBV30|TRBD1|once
CAWSEGTGGGQPQHF
TGTGCCTGGAGTGAAGGAACAGGGGGCGGTCAGCCCCAGCATTTT
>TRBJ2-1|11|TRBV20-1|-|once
CSASQGNEQFF
TGCAGTGCTAGCCAGGGCAATGAGCAGTTCTTC
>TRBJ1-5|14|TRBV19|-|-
CASTQVGGNQPQHF
TGTGCCAGTACCCAGGTTGGGGGGAATCAGCCCCAGCATTTT
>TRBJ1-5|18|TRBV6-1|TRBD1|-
CASSEWLRGGGSNQPQHF
TGTGCCAGCAGTGAATGGTTGCGAGGGGGCGGTAGCAATCAGCCCCAGCATTTT
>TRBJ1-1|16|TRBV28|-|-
CASSFRGGAEGAEAFF
TGTGCCAGCAGTTTTCGGGGGGGGGCTGAGGGTGCTGAAGCTTTCTTT
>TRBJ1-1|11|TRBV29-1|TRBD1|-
CSVLGQAGAFF
TGCAGCGTCTTGGGACAGGCGGGGGCTTTCTTT
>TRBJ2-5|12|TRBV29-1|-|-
CSVGGPQETQYF
TGCAGCGTTGGGGGGCCACAAGAGACCCAGTACTTC
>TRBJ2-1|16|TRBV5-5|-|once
CASSLLSGLSYNEQFF
TGTGCCAGCAGCTTGTTGAGCGGTCTCTCCTACAATGAGCAGTTCTTC
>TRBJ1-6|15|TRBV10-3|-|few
CAISAHSSYNSPLHF
TGTGCCATCAGTGCCCATAGCTCCTATAATTCACCCCTCCACTTT
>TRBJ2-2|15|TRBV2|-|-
CASSDDRSAPGELFF
TGTGCCAGCTCGGATGACAGGTCGGCTCCCGGGGAGCTGTTTTTT
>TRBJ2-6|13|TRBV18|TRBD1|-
CASSPDRATVLTF
TGTGCCAGCTCACCCGACAGGGCTACCGTCCTGACTTTC
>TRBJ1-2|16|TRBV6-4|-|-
CASLPAAGATNYGYTF
TGTGCCAGCCTACCCGCTGCGGGGGCGACTAACTATGGCTACACCTTC
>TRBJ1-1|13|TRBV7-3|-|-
CASSRDMNTEAFF
TGTGCCAGCAGCCGGGACATGAACACTGAAGCTTTCTTT
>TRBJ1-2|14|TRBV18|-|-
CASSPRQANYGYTF
TGTGCCAGCTCACCTAGACAAGCTAACTATGGCTACACCTTC
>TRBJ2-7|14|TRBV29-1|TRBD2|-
CSVARTAGADEQYF
TGCAGCGTTGCCAGGACAGCGGGGGCAGACGAGCAGTACTTC
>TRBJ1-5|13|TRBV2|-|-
CASSDDGEQPQHF
TGTGCCAGCAGTGACGACGGGGAGCAGCCCCAGCATTTT
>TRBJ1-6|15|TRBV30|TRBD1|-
CAWSVPDREYSPLHF
TGTGCCTGGAGTGTTCCGGACAGGGAGTATTCACCCCTCCACTTT
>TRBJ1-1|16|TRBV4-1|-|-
CASSPFAGGANTEAFF
TGCGCCAGCAGCCCGTTCGCGGGGGGGGCAAACACTGAAGCTTTCTTT
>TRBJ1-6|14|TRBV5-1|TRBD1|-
CASGLDRGNSPLHF
TGCGCCAGCGGATTGGACAGGGGCAATTCACCCCTCCACTTT
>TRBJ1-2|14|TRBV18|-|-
CASSPSAGMNGYTF
TGTGCCAGCTCACCGTCGGCAGGGATGAATGGCTACACCTTC
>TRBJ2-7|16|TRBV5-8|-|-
CASSLAQGIGSYEQYF
TGTGCCAGCAGCTTGGCCCAGGGTATAGGCTCCTACGAGCAGTACTTC
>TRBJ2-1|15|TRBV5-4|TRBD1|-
CASSFQGDYDNEQFF
TGTGCCAGCAGCTTTCAGGGGGATTACGACAATGAGCAGTTCTTC
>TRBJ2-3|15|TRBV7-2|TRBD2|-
CASSLGLAYTDTQYF
TGTGCCAGCAGCTTAGGACTAGCGTACACAGATACGCAGTATTTT
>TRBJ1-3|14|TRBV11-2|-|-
CASSQQGGGNTIYF
TGTGCCAGCAGCCAGCAGGGTGGAGGAAACACCATATATTTT
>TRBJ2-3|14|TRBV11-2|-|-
CASSFIVLTDTQYF
TGTGCCAGCAGCTTTATCGTCCTCACAGATACGCAGTATTTT
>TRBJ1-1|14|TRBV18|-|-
CASSPRGADTEAFF
TGTGCCAGCTCACCCCGGGGGGCGGACACTGAAGCTTTCTTT
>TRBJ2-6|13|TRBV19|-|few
CAVAGSGANVLTF
TGTGCCGTAGCTGGATCTGGGGCCAACGTCCTGACTTTC
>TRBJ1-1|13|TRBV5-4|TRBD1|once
CASSYGQGAEAFF
TGTGCCAGCAGCTACGGACAGGGGGCTGAAGCTTTCTTT